The following is a TCR beta chain sequence with its context. This CDR3 has 15 amino acids. Germline loops: CDR1 LNHDA, CDR2 SQIVND (reference sequence). V gave up 6 bases and J gave up 0 bases, with 12 bases separating them. The TCR beta repertoire was assessed by survey-level immunoSEQ sequencing. Some clones are missing from TCRdb's copy, which holds only in-frame ones; the method was immunoSEQ multiplex PCR. Of some 70,000 clones listed, 85% to 95% are singletons. Input material: PBMCs. The chain combines TRBV19 with TRBJ1-5; D unresolved. This clonotype was sampled from a man in his forties with rheumatoid arthritis. The CDR3 spells CASRGRRNSNQPQHF. The CDR3 DNA follows: TGTGCCAGTAGAGGAAGGAGAAATAGCAATCAGCCCCAGCATTTT.